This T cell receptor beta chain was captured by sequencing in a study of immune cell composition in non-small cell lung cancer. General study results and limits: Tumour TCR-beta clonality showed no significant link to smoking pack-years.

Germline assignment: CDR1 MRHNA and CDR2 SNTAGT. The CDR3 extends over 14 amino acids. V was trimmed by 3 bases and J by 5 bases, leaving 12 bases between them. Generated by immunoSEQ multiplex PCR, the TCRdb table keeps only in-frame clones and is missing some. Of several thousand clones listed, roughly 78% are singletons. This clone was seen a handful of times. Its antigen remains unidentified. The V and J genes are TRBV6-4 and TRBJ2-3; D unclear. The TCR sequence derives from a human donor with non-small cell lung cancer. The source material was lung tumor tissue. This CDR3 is CASSEGGGQDTQYF. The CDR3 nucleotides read TGTGCCAGCAGTGAAGGCGGCGGCCAAGATACGCAGTATTTT.